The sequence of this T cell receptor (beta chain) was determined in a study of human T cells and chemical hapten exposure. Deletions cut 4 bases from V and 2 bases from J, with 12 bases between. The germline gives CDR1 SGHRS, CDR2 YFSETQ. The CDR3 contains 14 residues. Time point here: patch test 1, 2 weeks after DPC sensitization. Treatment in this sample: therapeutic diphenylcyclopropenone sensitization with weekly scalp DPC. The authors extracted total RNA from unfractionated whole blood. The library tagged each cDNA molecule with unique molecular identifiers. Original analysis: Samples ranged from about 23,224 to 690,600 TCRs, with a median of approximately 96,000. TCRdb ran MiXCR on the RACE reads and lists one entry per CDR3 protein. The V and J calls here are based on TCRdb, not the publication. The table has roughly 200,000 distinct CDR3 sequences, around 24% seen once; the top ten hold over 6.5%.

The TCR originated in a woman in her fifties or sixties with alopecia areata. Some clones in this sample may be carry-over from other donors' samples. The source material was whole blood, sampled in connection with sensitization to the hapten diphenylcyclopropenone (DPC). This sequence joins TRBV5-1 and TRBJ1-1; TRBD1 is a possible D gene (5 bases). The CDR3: CASSLLGQNTEAFF. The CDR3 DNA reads TGCGCCAGCAGCCTACTCGGACAAAACACTGAAGCTTTCTTT.